This paragraph covers one T cell receptor beta chain sequence. The sample belongs to a study of CD8 T cells in Susac syndrome. Random hexamers primed reverse transcription of 0.5 to 1 ug RNA. TCRdb reprocessed the immunoSEQ multiplex PCR reads via MiXCR and lists one record per CDR3 protein. The sample consists of approximately 170,000 distinct CDR3 sequences, roughly 93% of them appearing once. V gave up 1 base and J gave up 4 bases; unmatched junction bases: 1. The CDR3 is made up of 15 amino acids. The germline gives CDR1 SNHLY, CDR2 FYNNEI. The receptor comes from a human donor in good health. J is TRBJ2-3 and V is TRBV2; TRBD1 agrees at 11 bases. Sequenced sample: CD4+ T cells from PBMCs. CDR3 sequence: CASSEEGQGADTQYF. CDR3 DNA sequence: TGTGCCAGCAGTGAAGAGGGACAGGGGGCAGATACGCAGTATTTT.